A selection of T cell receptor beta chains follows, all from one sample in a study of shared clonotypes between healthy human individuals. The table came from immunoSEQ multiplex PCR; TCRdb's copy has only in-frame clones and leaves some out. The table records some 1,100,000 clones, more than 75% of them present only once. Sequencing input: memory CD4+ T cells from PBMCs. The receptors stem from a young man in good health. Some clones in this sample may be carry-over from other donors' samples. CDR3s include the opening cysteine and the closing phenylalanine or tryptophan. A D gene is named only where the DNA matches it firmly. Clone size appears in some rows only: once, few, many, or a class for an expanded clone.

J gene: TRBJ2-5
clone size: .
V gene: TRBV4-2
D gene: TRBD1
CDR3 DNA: TGTGCCAGCAGCCAAACTGGACAGGGACAGACCCAGTACTTC
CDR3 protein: CASSQTGQGQTQYF

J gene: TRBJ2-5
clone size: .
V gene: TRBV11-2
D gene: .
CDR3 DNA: TGTGCCAGCAGCCGACAGCTTAAAGAGACCCAGTACTTC
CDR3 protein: CASSRQLKETQYF

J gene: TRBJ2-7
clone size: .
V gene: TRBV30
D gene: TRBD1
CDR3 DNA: TGTGCCTGGACCGAGGCAGGGGGCGGATACGAGCAGTACTTC
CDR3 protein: CAWTEAGGGYEQYF

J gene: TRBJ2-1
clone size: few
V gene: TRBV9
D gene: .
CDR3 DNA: TGTGCCAGCAGCGTAGGAGGAGAGGCCAGACCCTCCTACAATGAGCAGTTCTTC
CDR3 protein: CASSVGGEARPSYNEQFF

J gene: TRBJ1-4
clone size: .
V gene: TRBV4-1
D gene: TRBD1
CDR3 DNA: TGCGCCAGCAGCCCAAGCCAGGGGGATCATGAAAAACTGTTTTTT
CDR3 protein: CASSPSQGDHEKLFF

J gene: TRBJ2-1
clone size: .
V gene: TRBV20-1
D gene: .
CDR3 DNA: TGCAGTGCAGGGCCTTACAATGAGCAGTTCTTC
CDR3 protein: CSAGPYNEQFF

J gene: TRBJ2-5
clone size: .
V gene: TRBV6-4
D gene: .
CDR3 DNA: TGTGCCAGCGCCCGGGGCCGAGGGGAGACCCAGTACTTC
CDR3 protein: CASARGRGETQYF

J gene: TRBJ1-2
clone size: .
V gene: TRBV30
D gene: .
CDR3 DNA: TGTGCCTTAAAGACAGCTAACTATGGCTACACCTTC
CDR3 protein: CALKTANYGYTF

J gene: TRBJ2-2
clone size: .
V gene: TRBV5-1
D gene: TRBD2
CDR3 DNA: TGCGCCAGCAGCTGGTCGGGAGGGCCTTCCGGGGAGCTGTTTTTT
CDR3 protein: CASSWSGGPSGELFF

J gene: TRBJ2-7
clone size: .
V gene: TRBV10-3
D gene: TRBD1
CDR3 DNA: TGTGCCATCAGCCGGGGGCCGGGACAGGGAGACTACGAGCAGTACTTC
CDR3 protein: CAISRGPGQGDYEQYF

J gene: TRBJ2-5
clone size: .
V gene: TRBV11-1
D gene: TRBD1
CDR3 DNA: TGTGCCAGCAGCGTGGGACAGGGGGCAGGGGAGACCCAGTACTTC
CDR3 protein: CASSVGQGAGETQYF

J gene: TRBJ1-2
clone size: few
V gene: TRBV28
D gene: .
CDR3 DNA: TGTGCCAGCAGCGTCCGGGAGGTGTATGGCTACACCTTC
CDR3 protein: CASSVREVYGYTF

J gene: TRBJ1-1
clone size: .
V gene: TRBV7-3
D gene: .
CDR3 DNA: TGTGCCAGCAGCTTATTAGAAGGGGCGAACACTGAAGCTTTCTTT
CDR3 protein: CASSLLEGANTEAFF

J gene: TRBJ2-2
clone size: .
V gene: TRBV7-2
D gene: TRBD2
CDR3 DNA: TGTGCCAGCAGCAATCTCTTAGGGACTATAGGGACCGGGGAGCTGTTTTTT
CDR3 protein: CASSNLLGTIGTGELFF

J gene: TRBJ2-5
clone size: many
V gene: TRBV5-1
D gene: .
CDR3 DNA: TGCGCCAGCAGCTTGGTCCAGCTACAAGAGACCCAGTACTTC
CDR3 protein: CASSLVQLQETQYF

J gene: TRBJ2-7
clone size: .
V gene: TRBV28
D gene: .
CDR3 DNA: TGTGCCAGCAGTTTACGTGTTAGAAGCTCCTACGAGCAGTACTTC
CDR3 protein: CASSLRVRSSYEQYF

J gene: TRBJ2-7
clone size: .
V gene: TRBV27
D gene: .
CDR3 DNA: TGTGCCAGCAGTCTCTGGGCAGTACCATCCTACGAGCAGTACTTC
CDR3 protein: CASSLWAVPSYEQYF

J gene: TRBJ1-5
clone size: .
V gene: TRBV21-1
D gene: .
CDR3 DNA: TGTGCCAGCAGCAAAATCGGCGCAGGGAATGATAGCAATCAGCCCCAGCATTTT
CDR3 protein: CASSKIGAGNDSNQPQHF

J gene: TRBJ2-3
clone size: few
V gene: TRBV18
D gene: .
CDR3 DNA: TGTGCCAGCTCACCACCGGAGGCAGATACGCAGTATTTT
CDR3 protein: CASSPPEADTQYF

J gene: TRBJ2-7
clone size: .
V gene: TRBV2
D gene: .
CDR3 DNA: TGTGCCAGCAGTTACGACAGTTACGAGTACTTC
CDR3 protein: CASSYDSYEYF

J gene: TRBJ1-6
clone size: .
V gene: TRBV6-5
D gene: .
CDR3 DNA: TGTGCCAGCAGTCGGACCGGAAGCTATAATTCACCCCTCCACTTT
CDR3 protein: CASSRTGSYNSPLHF

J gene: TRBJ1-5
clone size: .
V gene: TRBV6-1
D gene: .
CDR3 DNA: TGTGCCAGCAGTGAACTTCCGGACAGTTTTTATCAGCCCCAGCATTTT
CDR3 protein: CASSELPDSFYQPQHF

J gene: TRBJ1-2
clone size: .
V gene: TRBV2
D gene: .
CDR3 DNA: TGTGCCAGCAGGGGGCAGGTTGATGGCTACACCTTC
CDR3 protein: CASRGQVDGYTF

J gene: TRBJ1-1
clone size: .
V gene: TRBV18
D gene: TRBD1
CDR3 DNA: TGTGCCAGCTCCCAGGGGGCGGACACTGAAGCTTTCTTT
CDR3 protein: CASSQGADTEAFF

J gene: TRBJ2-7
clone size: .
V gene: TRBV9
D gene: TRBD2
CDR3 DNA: TGTGCCAGCAGCGAATCCGCGTTTACTGGGACTAGCGGGAGATCCTACGAGCAGTACTTC
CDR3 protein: CASSESAFTGTSGRSYEQYF

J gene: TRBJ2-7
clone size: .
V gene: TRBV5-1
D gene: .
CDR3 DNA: TGCGCCAGCAGCCCGACCCCTACAGAGACCTACGAGCAGTACTTC
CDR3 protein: CASSPTPTETYEQYF

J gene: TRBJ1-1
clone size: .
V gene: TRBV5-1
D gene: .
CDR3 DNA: TGCGCCAGCAGACAGACAGGCAAGGGCACTGAAGCTTTCTTT
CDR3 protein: CASRQTGKGTEAFF